This TCR beta chain came from a study of T cells after posttransplantation cyclophosphamide. Notes on the study in general: TRB overlap between skin or GI tissue T cells and blood was limited. Recipient CMV seropositivity and CMV reactivation strongly tracked TRB clonality.

Of note for this clone: Its antigen is still unknown.

Using immunoSEQ multiplex PCR, the repertoire was profiled, and TCRdb retains in-frame clones only, with some absent. The table has over 20,000 clones, roughly 98% seen once. The CDR3 extends over 19 amino acids. V shed 5 bases and J shed 4 bases, with 27 bases lying between them. Germline CDR1 MNHEY, CDR2 SMNVEV (reference sequence). Sequencing input: naive CD8+ T cells sorted from PBMCs. J is TRBJ1-3 and V is TRBV27; perhaps TRBD1 as D (6 bases). This receptor was identified in a man aged 35 to 55 in good health, CMV-negative, and a related stem cell transplant donor. The CDR3 DNA sequence: TGTGCCAGCAGTCCGTCAGGACAGTTTTACACATCTCCGGGAAACACCATATATTTT. Encoded protein: CASSPSGQFYTSPGNTIYF.